Listed here are 19 T cell receptor beta chains from one sample, sequenced in a study of T cell responses to AZD1222 COVID-19 vaccine. Assay: immunoSEQ multiplex PCR; the TCRdb copy retains only in-frame clones and omits some. This sample has about 130,000 clones, with over 90% found just once. Sequenced material: peripheral blood, taken on day 0 of AZD1222 vaccination. The receptor source for this set is an adult in good health.

CDR3 in DNA: TGTGCCAGCAGCTTAGGACAGGGGAACACTGAAGCTTTCTTT. Translating gives CASSLGQGNTEAFF. The V gene is TRBV6-5, the J gene TRBJ1-1; 8 bases line up with TRBD1. V shed 6 bases and J 1 base; nucleotides not matched to a gene: 4. Germline lookup yields CDR1 MNHEY and CDR2 SVGAGI. CDR3 size: 14 residues.

V and J are TRBV9 and TRBJ1-3; no reliable D call. The CDR3 has 15 residues. Germline V CDR1 and CDR2: SGDLS, YYNGEE. With 4 bases removed from V and 0 bases from J, the gap between germline ends came to 11 bases. This CDR3 reads CASSPDPSSGNTIYF. CDR3 sequence (DNA): TGTGCCAGCAGCCCGGACCCAAGCTCTGGAAACACCATATATTTT.

The chain recombines TRBV7-2 with TRBJ2-3; D possibly corresponds to TRBD1 (5 bases). Deletions cut 2 bases from V and 2 bases from J, with 14 bases between. This CDR3 region has 16 residues. Germline CDR1 SGHTA, CDR2 FQGNSA. In nucleotides, the CDR3 is TGTGCCAGCAGCTTAAACCAGGGCTTCCCCACAGATACGCAGTATTTT. Protein: CASSLNQGFPTDTQYF.

This sequence joins TRBV19 and TRBJ1-6; D unclear. CDR3 length equals 14 residues. Germline V gives CDR1 LNHDA, CDR2 SQIVND (reference sequence). Trimming left V 2 bases short and J 6 bases short, with 8 bases between. The CDR3 sequence is CASSIRGSNSPLHF. CDR3 sequence (DNA): TGTGCCAGTAGTATACGGGGAAGTAATTCACCCCTCCACTTT.

This chain links TRBV12-3 or TRBV12-4 with TRBJ2-5; TRBD1 matches 7 bases. The V gene end was trimmed by 6 bases and the J gene end by 5 bases; junction bases not matched to a gene: 6. This CDR3 contains 13 residues. The chain's CDR3 is CASRTGTDETQYF. Written as DNA, the CDR3 is TGTGCCAGCAGGACAGGGACCGATGAGACCCAGTACTTC.

The V gene is TRBV29-1, the J gene TRBJ1-2, with unresolved D. Germline V gene lookup returns CDR1 SQVTM and CDR2 ANQGSEA. V was trimmed by 4 bases and J by 2 bases, leaving 5 bases between them. The CDR3 is 11 amino acids. DNA for the CDR3: TGCAGCGTTGCGGAGAACTATGGCTACACCTTC. Amino acids: CSVAENYGYTF.

This rearrangement joins TRBV2 to TRBJ1-4; 9 bases line up with TRBD1. V lost 3 bases, J lost 5 bases, and 4 bases stayed unmatched. The germline V gene encodes CDR1 SNHLY and CDR2 FYNNEI. The CDR3 totals 15 residues. The CDR3 protein is CASSDQTGGNEKLFF. CDR3 bases: TGTGCCAGCAGTGACCAGACAGGGGGGAATGAAAAACTGTTTTTT.

The chain joins TRBV10-2 to TRBJ1-4; 9 bases align to TRBD1. CDR1 and CDR2 from the germline V gene are WSHSY and SAAADI. The CDR3 is made up of 16 amino acids. V dropped 7 bases and J dropped 5; count of bases not matched to a gene: 11. DNA for the CDR3: TGCGCCAGCAAGATGGGCGGGACAGGGTCAAATGAAAAACTGTTTTTT. Protein: CASKMGGTGSNEKLFF.

Turning to this clone: One end of the junction fails to match germline, which may point to a read error. The J gene is TRBJ2-5, the V gene TRBV7-7; 7 nucleotides match TRBD1. The CDR3 covers 15 residues. From germline, CDR1 is SSHAT and CDR2 FNYEAQ (reference sequence). CDR3: CASSFRQGPKETQYF. The CDR3 coding sequence is TGTGCTAGCAGCTTCAGACAGGGACCGAAAGAGACCCAGTACTTC.

J is TRBJ1-2 and V is TRBV2; 8 bases line up with TRBD1. CDR1 and CDR2 from the germline V gene are SNHLY and FYNNEI. The CDR3 contains 13 residues. The ends lost 6 bases at V and 6 bases at J; junction bases unmatched: 6. CDR3 coding DNA: TGTGCCAGCAGAGTAGACAGGGGTAATGGCTACACCTTC. It specifies CASRVDRGNGYTF.

The J gene is TRBJ2-5, the V gene TRBV7-9; 9 nucleotides match TRBD2. Germline assignment: CDR1 SEHNR and CDR2 FQNEAQ (reference sequence). This CDR3 has 17 amino acids. After removal of 4 bases from V and 1 base from J, the junction contained 10 bases not matched to a gene. The CDR3 region is CASSSGDSGGFQETQYF. The CDR3 DNA sequence: TGTGCCAGCAGCTCAGGGGATAGCGGGGGCTTCCAAGAGACCCAGTACTTC.

This clone has just one count. The chain is built from TRBV12-3 or TRBV12-4 and TRBJ1-5; D remains ambiguous. The CDR3 has 12 residues. V lost 6 bases and J 0 bases, leaving 3 bases between the germline ends. CDR3 in amino acids: CASRGSNQPQHF. The CDR3 DNA reads TGTGCCAGCAGGGGTAGCAATCAGCCCCAGCATTTT.

In this sample, this clone turned up many times. This chain joins TRBV7-9 and TRBJ2-5; D call uncertain. Looked up from germline, CDR1 is SEHNR and CDR2 is FQNEAQ (reference sequence). Between the trimmed V and J ends, which lost 5 bases and 2 bases, there was a span of 15 bases. This CDR3 spans 15 amino acids. CDR3 loop: CASSVYSGGQETQYF. CDR3 bases: TGTGCCAGCAGCGTATATTCGGGCGGACAAGAGACCCAGTACTTC.

The chain combines TRBV30 with TRBJ1-2, with 9 bases lining up with TRBD1. Germline loops: CDR1 GTSNPN, CDR2 SVGIG (reference sequence). After removal of 1 base from V and 4 bases from J, the junction contained 10 bases not matched to a gene. CDR3 length: 16 amino acids. The DNA for the CDR3 is TGTGCCTGGAGTGCCCCGGGACAGGGTCTGGTCTATGGCTACACCTTC. This gives the protein CAWSAPGQGLVYGYTF.

The genes are TRBV18 and TRBJ2-1, with D maybe TRBD2 (5 bases). Trimming shortened V by 6 bases and J by 7 bases, and 10 bases separated the two germline ends. The CDR3 is made up of 12 amino acids. Germline CDR1 reads KGHSH; CDR2 reads LQKENI. The CDR3 DNA is TGTGCCAGCTCCAGACGGGAAAATGAGCAGTTCTTC. Translated: CASSRRENEQFF.

The count of this clone is one. This rearrangement joins TRBV6-5 to TRBJ1-2, with a weak D call TRBD1 (5 bases). V dropped 5 bases and J dropped 0 bases, with 13 bases sitting between them. Germline values: CDR1 MNHEY, CDR2 SVGAGI. The CDR3 has 15 residues. The CDR3 region is CASSLRDSPNYGYTF. CDR3 DNA: TGTGCCAGCAGTCTCCGAGACAGCCCTAACTATGGCTACACCTTC.

This rearrangement joins TRBV4-1 to TRBJ1-5; D is uncertain. V lost 1 base, J lost 5 bases, and 6 bases lay in between. Per the germline V gene, CDR1 is MGHRA and CDR2 is YSYEKL. This CDR3 is 13 amino acids long. In nucleotides, the CDR3 is TGCGCCAGCAGCCAAGGAGGAGATCAGCCCCAGCATTTT. Translating gives CASSQGGDQPQHF.

This rearrangement joins TRBV7-9 to TRBJ1-2; D perhaps matches TRBD1 (6 bases). Germline V gives CDR1 SEHNR, CDR2 FQNEAQ (reference sequence). The CDR3 has 15 residues. The V and J ends lost 5 bases and 4 bases respectively, with 17 bases between them. The DNA of the CDR3 is TGTGCCAGCAGCCCATTGGGGGGGCTCGGCTATGGCTACACCTTC. The encoded protein is CASSPLGGLGYGYTF.

CDR3 protein: CASSQDALGTGSSPLHF. DNA for the CDR3: TGTGCCAGCAGCCAAGATGCATTGGGGACAGGATCTTCACCCCTCCACTTT. This chain connects TRBV4-2 to TRBJ1-6, with 8 nucleotides matching TRBD1. The CDR3 spans 17 residues. Germline V gene data show CDR1 as LGHNA and CDR2 as YNFKEQ. With 0 bases clipped from V and 9 bases from J, the junction kept 10 bases outside the gene matches.